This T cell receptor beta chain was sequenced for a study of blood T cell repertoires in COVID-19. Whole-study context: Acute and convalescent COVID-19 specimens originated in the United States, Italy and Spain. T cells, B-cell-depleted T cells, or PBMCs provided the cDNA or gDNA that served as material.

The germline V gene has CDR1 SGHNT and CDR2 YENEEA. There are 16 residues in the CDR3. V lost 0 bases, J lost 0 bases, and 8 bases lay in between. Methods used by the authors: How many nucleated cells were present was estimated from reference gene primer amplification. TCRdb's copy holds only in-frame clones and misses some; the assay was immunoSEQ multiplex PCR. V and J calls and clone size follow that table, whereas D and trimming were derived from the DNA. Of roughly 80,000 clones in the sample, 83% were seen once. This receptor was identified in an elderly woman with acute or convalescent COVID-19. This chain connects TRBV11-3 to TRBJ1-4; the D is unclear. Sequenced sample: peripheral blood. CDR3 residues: CASSLDPPATNEKLFF. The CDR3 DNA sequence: TGTGCCAGCAGCTTAGATCCCCCAGCAACTAATGAAAAACTGTTTTTT.